This T cell receptor (beta chain) was captured by sequencing in a study of T cell responses to AZD1222 COVID-19 vaccine. The germline CDR1 and CDR2 sequences are SGDLS and YYNGEE. With V trimmed by 2 bases and J by 4 bases, 4 bases remained unmatched. The CDR3 is made up of 15 amino acids. Method: immunoSEQ multiplex PCR; TCRdb's copy keeps in-frame clones and lacks some. The repertoire holds around 110,000 clones, with 90% as singletons. This clone was detected only once. The V gene is TRBV9, the J gene TRBJ2-3; TRBD2 matches at 10 bases. Sequences were derived from peripheral blood, sampled 28 days after the second AZD1222 dose. The clonotype originates from an adult who received the AZD1222 COVID-19 vaccine. CDR3 sequence reads: CASSVSGGVPDTQYF. CDR3 nucleotide sequence: TGTGCCAGCAGCGTCAGCGGGGGGGTCCCAGATACGCAGTATTTT.